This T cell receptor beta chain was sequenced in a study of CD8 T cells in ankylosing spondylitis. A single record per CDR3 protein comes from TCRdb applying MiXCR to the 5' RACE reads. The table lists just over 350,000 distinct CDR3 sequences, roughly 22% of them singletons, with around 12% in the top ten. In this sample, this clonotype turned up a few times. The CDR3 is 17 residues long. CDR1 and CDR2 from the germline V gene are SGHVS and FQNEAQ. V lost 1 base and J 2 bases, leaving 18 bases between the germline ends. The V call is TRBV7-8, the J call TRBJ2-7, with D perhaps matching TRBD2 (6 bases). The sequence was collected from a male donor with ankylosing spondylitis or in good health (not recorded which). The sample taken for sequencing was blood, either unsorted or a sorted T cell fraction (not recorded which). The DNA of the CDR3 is TGTGCCAGCAGCTTAGTCGGCGGGGACCATTACACCTACGAGCAGTACTTC. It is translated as CASSLVGGDHYTYEQYF.